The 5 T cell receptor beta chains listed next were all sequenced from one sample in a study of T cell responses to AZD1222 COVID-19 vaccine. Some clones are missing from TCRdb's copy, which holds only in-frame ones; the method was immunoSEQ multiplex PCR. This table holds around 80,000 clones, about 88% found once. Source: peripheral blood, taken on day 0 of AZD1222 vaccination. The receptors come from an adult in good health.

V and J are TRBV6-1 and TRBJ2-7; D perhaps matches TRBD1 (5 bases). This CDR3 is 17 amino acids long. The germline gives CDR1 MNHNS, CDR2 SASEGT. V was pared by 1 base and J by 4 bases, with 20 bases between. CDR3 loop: CASSEGRRRGARYEQYV. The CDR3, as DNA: TGTGCCAGCAGTGAAGGGCGACGAAGGGGCGCGAGATACGAGCAGTACGTC.

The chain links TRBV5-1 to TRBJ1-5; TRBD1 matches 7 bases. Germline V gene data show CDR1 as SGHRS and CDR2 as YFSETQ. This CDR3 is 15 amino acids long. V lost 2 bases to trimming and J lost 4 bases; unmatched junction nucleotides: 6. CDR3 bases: TGCGCCAGCAGCTTAGAGGGACAGATGAATCAGCCCCAGCATTTT. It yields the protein CASSLEGQMNQPQHF.

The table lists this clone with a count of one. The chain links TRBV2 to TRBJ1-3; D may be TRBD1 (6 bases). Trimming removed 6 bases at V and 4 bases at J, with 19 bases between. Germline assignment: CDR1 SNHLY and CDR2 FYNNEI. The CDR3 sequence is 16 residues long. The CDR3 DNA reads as TGTGCCAGCAGATTAGAAACAGGGAGAAGCGGAAACACCATATATTTT. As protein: CASRLETGRSGNTIYF.

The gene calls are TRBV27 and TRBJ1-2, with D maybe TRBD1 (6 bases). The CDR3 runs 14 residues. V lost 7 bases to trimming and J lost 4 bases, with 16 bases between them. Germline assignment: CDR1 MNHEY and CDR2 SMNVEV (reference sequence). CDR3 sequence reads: CASMKQGRGYGYTF. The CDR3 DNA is TGTGCCAGCATGAAACAGGGAAGGGGCTATGGCTACACCTTC.

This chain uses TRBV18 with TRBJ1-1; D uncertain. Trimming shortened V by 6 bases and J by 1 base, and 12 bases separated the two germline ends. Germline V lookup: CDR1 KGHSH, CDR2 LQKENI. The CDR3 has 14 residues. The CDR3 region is CASSRDSGNTEAFF. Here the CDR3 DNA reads TGTGCCAGCTCCCGTGACTCAGGGAACACTGAAGCTTTCTTT.